This passage covers 29 T cell receptor beta chains from one sample sequenced in a study of OX40 agonist ivuxolimab in advanced cancers. Clones were read by immunoSEQ multiplex PCR, and TCRdb kept only the in-frame ones, dropping some. Among 75,000 to 100,000 clones listed, over 90% were seen once. Sequencing used CD4+ or CD8+ T cells sorted from blood, obtained in a trial of the OX40 agonist ivuxolimab. The source of these receptors is an adult with an advanced solid tumor such as melanoma, head and neck, liver or kidney cancer.

The chain recombines TRBV5-4 with TRBJ1-2, with D possibly TRBD1 on 6 matching bases. Trimming pared 3 bases from V and 4 bases from J, leaving 16 bases between. Germline V gene sequence: CDR1 SGHNT, CDR2 YYREEE (reference sequence). This CDR3 is 15 amino acids long. In DNA form, the CDR3 reads TGTGCCAGCAGCTCCCCAACCCAGGGGACCTATGGCTACACCTTC. Its translation: CASSSPTQGTYGYTF.

V gene TRBV6-5 combines with J gene TRBJ1-5; TRBD1 is a possible D gene (5 bases). V dropped 1 base and J dropped 7 bases, with 11 bases sitting between them. The CDR3 extends over 14 amino acids. Germline CDR1 is MNHEY and CDR2 is SVGAGI. The CDR3 here is CASSYFFGGQPQHF. CDR3 in DNA: TGTGCCAGCAGTTACTTTTTTGGGGGGCAGCCCCAGCATTTT.

The chain combines TRBV9 with TRBJ1-1, with D possibly matching TRBD1 (5 bases). CDR1 and CDR2 from the germline V gene are SGDLS and YYNGEE. V was cut by 0 bases and J by 4 bases, with 10 bases left in between. This CDR3 has 14 residues. The CDR3 here is CASSVAGQGTEAFF. The CDR3 bases are TGTGCCAGCAGCGTAGCGGGGCAGGGCACTGAAGCTTTCTTT. Drawing the rest from reference TRBV9 and TRBJ1-1, the complete variable domain is DSGVTQTPKHLITATGQRVTLRCSPRSGDLSVYWYQQSLDQGLQFLIQYYNGEERAKGNILERFSAQQFPDLHSELNLSSLELGDSALYFCASSVAGQGTEAFFGQGTRLTVV.

The V gene is TRBV6-1, the J gene TRBJ1-4; weak D call: TRBD1 (6 bases). CDR1 is MNHNS and CDR2 is SASEGT in the germline V gene. The V end was cut by 10 bases, the J end by 5 bases, with 20 bases between. There are 15 residues in the CDR3. The CDR3 protein is CATTPPGAPNEKLFF. The CDR3 bases are TGTGCCACAACCCCCCCAGGGGCCCCCAATGAAAAACTGTTTTTT.

The genes are TRBV18 and TRBJ2-2; D perhaps matches TRBD2 (6 bases). The CDR3 is 18 residues long. Trimming shortened V by 0 bases and J by 3 bases, and 17 bases separated the two germline ends. Germline CDR1 is KGHSH and CDR2 is LQKENI. The CDR3 region is CASSPPVRENPHTGELFF. In DNA, the CDR3 is TGTGCCAGCTCACCACCGGTGCGGGAAAACCCCCACACCGGGGAGCTGTTTTTT. Based on the CDR3 plus reference TRBV18 and TRBJ2-2, the full variable domain is NAGVMQNPRHLVRRRGQEARLRCSPMKGHSHVYWYRQLPEEGLKFMVYLQKENIIDESGMPKERFSAEFPKEGPSILRIQQVVRGDSAAYFCASSPPVRENPHTGELFFGEGSRLTVL.

This clone was detected once. The CDR3 protein is CASQDLKNIQYF. CDR3 sequence (DNA): TGTGCCAGTCAGGACCTCAAAAACATTCAGTACTTC. The chain uses TRBV6-6 and TRBJ2-4, with D unresolved. CDR1 MNHNY and CDR2 SVGAGI come from the germline V gene (reference sequence). The CDR3 totals 12 residues. V shed 9 bases and J shed 3 bases, with 9 bases lying between them.

V usage is TRBV19 and J usage is TRBJ2-1; 11 bases are a match to TRBD2. V shed 5 bases and J 8 bases; nucleotides not matched to a gene: 2. The CDR3 is 13 amino acids. Germline values: CDR1 LNHDA, CDR2 SQIVND (reference sequence). Written as DNA, the CDR3 is TGTGCCAGTAGTCGACTAGCGGGATATGAGCAGTTCTTC. Translating gives CASSRLAGYEQFF. Supplemented by reference TRBV19 and TRBJ2-1, the full variable domain reads DGGITQSPKYLFRKEGQNVTLSCEQNLNHDAMYWYRQDPGQGLRLIYYSQIVNDFQKGDIAEGYSVSREKKESFPLTVTSAQKNPTAFYLCASSRLAGYEQFFGPGTRLTVL.

The V and J genes are TRBV19 and TRBJ2-7; D is ambiguous. Germline CDR1 reads LNHDA; CDR2 reads SQIVND (reference sequence). The CDR3 contains 14 residues. V lost 3 bases and J lost 5, with 14 bases in between. The CDR3 nucleotides are TGTGCCAGTAGTATGGTCGACCTATGGAACGAGCAGTACTTC. It translates to CASSMVDLWNEQYF.

The chain couples TRBV5-6 to TRBJ2-7; D perhaps matches TRBD1 (5 bases). CDR1 SGHDT and CDR2 YYEEEE come from the germline V gene. V was shortened by 1 base and J by 1 base, with 9 bases between the two germline ends. The length of the CDR3 is 14 residues. CDR3 residues: CASSLTGYSYEQYF. The CDR3 nucleotides read TGTGCCAGCAGCTTGACAGGATATTCCTACGAGCAGTACTTC.

The rearrangement joins TRBV4-1 to TRBJ1-5; 9 bases are shared with TRBD1. The V and J ends lost 4 bases and 2 bases, in that order; junction bases with no gene match: 9. Germline lookup yields CDR1 MGHRA and CDR2 YSYEKL. The CDR3 runs to 17 residues. CDR3 residues: CASSRRDRENGNQPQHF. The CDR3 nucleotides read TGCGCCAGCAGCCGTAGGGACAGGGAGAATGGCAATCAGCCCCAGCATTTT.

The chain has TRBV4-3 and TRBJ1-2; no definite D call. V gave up 0 bases and J gave up 5 bases, with 10 bases separating them. From germline, CDR1 is LGHNA and CDR2 YSLEER. The CDR3 consists of 14 residues. The CDR3 loop is CASSQDRSGYGYTF. The CDR3 nucleotides are TGCGCCAGCAGCCAAGATAGGTCGGGTTATGGCTACACCTTC.

V usage is TRBV5-1 and J usage is TRBJ2-3; D gene uncertain. The V and J ends lost 0 bases and 3 bases respectively, with 17 bases between them. The CDR3 length is 17 residues. Per germline, CDR1 SGHRS and CDR2 YFSETQ. This chain's CDR3 is CASSLAAPTTDTDTQYF. CDR3 in DNA: TGCGCCAGCAGCTTGGCGGCCCCAACCACTGATACAGATACGCAGTATTTT.

J is TRBJ1-2 and V is TRBV10-3; maybe TRBD1 (6 bases). CDR3 size: 13 residues. CDR1 is ENHRY, CDR2 SYGVKD, per germline. Trimming removed 8 bases at V and 7 bases at J, with 17 bases between. As DNA, the CDR3 is TGTGCCATCTCGGGACAATCGGAGGGTGGCTACACCTTC. Translated: CAISGQSEGGYTF.

The chain is built from TRBV29-1 and TRBJ2-1, with D possibly matching TRBD1 (5 bases). The CDR3 consists of 14 residues. Germline values: CDR1 SQVTM, CDR2 ANQGSEA. V lost 4 bases and J lost 5, with 15 bases in between. The CDR3 here is CSVGRTHKDNEQFF. DNA of the CDR3: TGCAGCGTTGGACGGACACACAAAGACAATGAGCAGTTCTTC.

This chain connects TRBV27 to TRBJ2-6, with D uncertain. Germline-derived CDR1 and CDR2 are MNHEY and SMNVEV (reference sequence). The CDR3 has 17 amino acids. V was trimmed by 4 bases and J by 4 bases, leaving 17 bases between them. The CDR3: CASSSLFRSPGANVLTF. The CDR3 coding sequence is TGTGCCAGCAGTTCCCTCTTTCGCTCTCCCGGGGCCAACGTCCTGACTTTC.

This sequence joins TRBV14 and TRBJ1-3; D unresolved. The V end lost 4 bases, the J end lost 8 bases, and 12 bases lay between the germline ends. The CDR3 runs 13 residues. CDR1 and CDR2 from the germline V gene are SGHDN and FVKESK. The CDR3 protein is CASSLDGLDTIYF. The CDR3 DNA is TGTGCCAGCAGCCTGGACGGCCTGGACACCATATATTTT.

The chain employs TRBV30 and TRBJ1-6; D may be TRBD1 (5 bases). This CDR3 comprises 15 residues. V was shortened by 2 bases and J by 7 bases, with 15 bases between the two germline ends. Germline V gene data show CDR1 as GTSNPN and CDR2 as SVGIG (reference sequence). The CDR3 bases are TGTGCCTGGAGTCCCCTAGGGGCTGGAAATTCACCCCTCCACTTT. Amino acid sequence: CAWSPLGAGNSPLHF.

The chain combines TRBV5-1 with TRBJ2-3; D gene unclear. The CDR3 has 16 amino acids. Trimming cost V 1 base and J 1 base, with 13 bases left between them. The germline V gene encodes CDR1 SGHRS and CDR2 YFSETQ. The CDR3 spells CASSLYPGGGTDTQYF. Here the CDR3 DNA reads TGCGCCAGCAGCTTGTATCCGGGTGGTGGCACAGATACGCAGTATTTT.

As for this clone: Within the sample, other DNA sequences also encode this same CDR3. V usage is TRBV4-1 and J usage is TRBJ2-1, with 12 nucleotides matching TRBD2. V was pared by 1 base and J by 4 bases, with 8 bases of the junction left unmatched. Per germline, CDR1 MGHRA and CDR2 YSYEKL. This CDR3 has 18 residues. CDR3 in DNA: TGCGCCAGCAGCCAAGTAGATATGGGACTAGCGGGTTACAATGAGCAGTTCTTC. Residues: CASSQVDMGLAGYNEQFF.

The chain is built from TRBV4-3 and TRBJ1-6; D is undetermined. Germline CDR1 is LGHNA and CDR2 is YSLEER. This CDR3 comprises 13 residues. With 0 bases removed from V and 10 bases from J, the gap between germline ends came to 7 bases. The CDR3 protein is CASSQESGSPLHF. The CDR3 DNA follows: TGCGCCAGCAGCCAAGAATCTGGGTCACCCCTCCACTTT.

The rearrangement links TRBV5-4 to TRBJ2-7, with 10 bases fitting TRBD2. V dropped 5 bases and J dropped 4; count of bases not matched to a gene: 9. The CDR3 is 15 amino acids. In germline, CDR1 is SGHNT, CDR2 YYREEE (reference sequence). CDR3 protein: CASSSEREGLYEQYF. The CDR3 DNA sequence: TGTGCCAGCAGTTCTGAGCGGGAGGGCCTTTACGAGCAGTACTTC.

This rearrangement joins TRBV28 to TRBJ1-6, with D possibly TRBD1 on 5 matching bases. This CDR3 is 13 amino acids long. V lost 6 bases and J 6 bases, leaving 9 bases between the germline ends. Germline CDR1 is MDHEN and CDR2 is SYDVKM. The CDR3 loop reads CASRRDGNSPLHF. The CDR3 DNA follows: TGTGCCAGCAGAAGGGACGGTAATTCACCCCTCCACTTT.

This chain connects TRBV18 to TRBJ2-7; maybe TRBD2 (5 bases). This CDR3 comprises 14 residues. CDR1 and CDR2 (germline): KGHSH, LQKENI. V was clipped by 5 bases and J by 2 bases, with 13 bases between them. In nucleotides, the CDR3 is TGTGCCAGCTCAACCGCCGGGGTGACCTACGAGCAGTACTTC. It is translated as CASSTAGVTYEQYF.

The chain recombines TRBV4-1 with TRBJ1-2; D is perhaps TRBD1 (5 bases). CDR1 is MGHRA, CDR2 YSYEKL, per germline. With 6 bases removed from V and 7 bases from J, the gap between germline ends came to 18 bases. This CDR3 contains 14 residues. The CDR3 sequence is CASSISAGASGYTF. CDR3 sequence (DNA): TGCGCCAGCAGTATCTCGGCCGGGGCCTCTGGCTACACCTTC.

The V call is TRBV11-1, the J call TRBJ1-1; TRBD1 might be the D (5 bases). The CDR3 extends over 15 amino acids. V lost 5 bases and J lost 3, with 16 bases in between. Germline loops: CDR1 SGHAT, CDR2 FQDESV (reference sequence). CDR3 DNA: TGTGCCAGCAGCGCCCCGTCGGGGCGGGACACTGAAGCTTTCTTT. Translated, it gives CASSAPSGRDTEAFF.

To note about this clone: Distinct nucleotide sequences in the sample also encode this CDR3. J is TRBJ2-2 and V is TRBV28; D not resolved. CDR1 is MDHEN and CDR2 is SYDVKM in the germline V gene. The CDR3 has 13 amino acids. Between the trimmed V and J ends, which lost 3 bases and 5 bases, there was a span of 7 bases. CDR3: CASSFPGTGELFF. The DNA of the CDR3 is TGTGCCAGCAGTTTCCCCGGAACCGGGGAGCTGTTTTTT.

J is TRBJ2-2 and V is TRBV7-3; 10 bases map to TRBD2. Trimming removed 4 bases from V and 4 bases from J; junction bases left unmatched: 6. The CDR3 totals 16 residues. Germline-derived CDR1 and CDR2 are SGHTA and FQGTGA. This CDR3 reads CASSSSSGSRTGELFF. The CDR3 nucleotides read TGTGCCAGCAGCTCTTCTAGCGGGAGTCGCACCGGGGAGCTGTTTTTT.

V usage is TRBV4-3 and J usage is TRBJ2-1; 8 nucleotides match TRBD2. V trimming: 0 bases; J trimming: 4 bases; junction bases outside the gene matches: 2. In germline, CDR1 is LGHNA, CDR2 YSLEER. The CDR3 is made up of 15 amino acids. CDR3 sequence (DNA): TGCGCCAGCAGCCAAGATATAGCGGGATACAATGAGCAGTTCTTC. Amino acids: CASSQDIAGYNEQFF.

This chain links TRBV11-1 with TRBJ1-1, with D uncertain. The CDR3 is 13 residues long. V shed 5 bases and J shed 9 bases, with 16 bases lying between them. Per germline, CDR1 SGHAT and CDR2 FQDESV (reference sequence). The CDR3 protein is CASSTDGGVKAFF. CDR3 coding DNA: TGTGCCAGCAGCACCGACGGTGGCGTGAAAGCTTTCTTT.